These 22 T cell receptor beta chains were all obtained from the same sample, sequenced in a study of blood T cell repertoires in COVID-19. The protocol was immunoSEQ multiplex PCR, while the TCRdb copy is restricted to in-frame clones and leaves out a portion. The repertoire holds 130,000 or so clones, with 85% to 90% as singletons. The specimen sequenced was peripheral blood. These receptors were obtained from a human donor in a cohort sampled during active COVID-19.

DNA for the CDR3: TGCGCCAGCAGCCAACGGTTGGTGGACACTGAAGCTTTCTTT. Its protein product is CASSQRLVDTEAFF. V is TRBV4-1 and J is TRBJ1-1; no clear D. The CDR3 is 14 residues long. Looked up from germline, CDR1 is MGHRA and CDR2 is YSYEKL. The V end lost 2 bases, the J end lost 3 bases, and 10 bases lay between the germline ends.

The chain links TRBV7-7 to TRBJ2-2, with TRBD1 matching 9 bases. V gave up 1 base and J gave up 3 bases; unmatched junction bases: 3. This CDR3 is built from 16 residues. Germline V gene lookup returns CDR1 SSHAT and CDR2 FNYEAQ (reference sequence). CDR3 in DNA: TGTGCCAGCAGCTTAGGCGGACAGGGGTACACCGGGGAGCTGTTTTTT. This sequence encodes CASSLGGQGYTGELFF.

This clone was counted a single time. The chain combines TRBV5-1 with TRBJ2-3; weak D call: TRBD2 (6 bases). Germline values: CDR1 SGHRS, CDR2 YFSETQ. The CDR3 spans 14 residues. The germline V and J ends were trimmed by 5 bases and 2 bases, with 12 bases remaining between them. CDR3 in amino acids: CASRPGLITDTQYF. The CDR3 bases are TGCGCCAGCAGACCGGGACTGATCACAGATACGCAGTATTTT.

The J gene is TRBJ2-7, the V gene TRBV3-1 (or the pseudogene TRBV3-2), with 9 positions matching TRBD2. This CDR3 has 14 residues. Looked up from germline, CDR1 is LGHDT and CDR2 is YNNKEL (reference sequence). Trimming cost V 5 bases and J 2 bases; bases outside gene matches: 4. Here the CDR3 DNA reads TGTGCCAGCAGCAGGACTAGCGTACCCTACGAGCAGTACTTC. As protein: CASSRTSVPYEQYF.

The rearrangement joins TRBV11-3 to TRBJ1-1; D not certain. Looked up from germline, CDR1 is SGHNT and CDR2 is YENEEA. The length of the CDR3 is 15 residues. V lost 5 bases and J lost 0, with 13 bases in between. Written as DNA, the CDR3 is TGTGCCAGCAGCCCCGGAGGCAACCTGAACACTGAAGCTTTCTTT. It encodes CASSPGGNLNTEAFF.

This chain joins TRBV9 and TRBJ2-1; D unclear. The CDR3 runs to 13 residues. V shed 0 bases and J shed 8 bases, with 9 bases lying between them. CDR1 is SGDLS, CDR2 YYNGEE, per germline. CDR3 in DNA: TGTGCCAGCAGCGTAGTTAGTTTCGATGAGCAGTTCTTC. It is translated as CASSVVSFDEQFF.

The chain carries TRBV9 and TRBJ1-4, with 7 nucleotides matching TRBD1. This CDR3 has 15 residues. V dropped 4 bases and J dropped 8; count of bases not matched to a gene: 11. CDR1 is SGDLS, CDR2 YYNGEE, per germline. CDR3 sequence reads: CASSLMTGSEEKLFF. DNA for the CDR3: TGTGCCAGCAGCCTTATGACAGGGTCAGAAGAAAAACTGTTTTTT.

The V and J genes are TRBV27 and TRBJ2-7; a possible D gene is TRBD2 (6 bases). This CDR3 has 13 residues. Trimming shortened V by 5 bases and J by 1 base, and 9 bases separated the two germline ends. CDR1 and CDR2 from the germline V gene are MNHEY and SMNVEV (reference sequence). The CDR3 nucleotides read TGTGCCAGCAGTATCAGCGGGTCCTACGAGCAGTACTTC. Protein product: CASSISGSYEQYF.

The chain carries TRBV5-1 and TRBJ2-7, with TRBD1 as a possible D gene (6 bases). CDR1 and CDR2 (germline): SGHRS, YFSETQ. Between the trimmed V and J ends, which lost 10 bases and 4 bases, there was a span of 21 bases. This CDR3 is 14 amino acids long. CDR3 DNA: TGCGCCCCCCCACGGGACATGGGGCCTTACGAGCAGTACGTC. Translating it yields CAPPRDMGPYEQYV.

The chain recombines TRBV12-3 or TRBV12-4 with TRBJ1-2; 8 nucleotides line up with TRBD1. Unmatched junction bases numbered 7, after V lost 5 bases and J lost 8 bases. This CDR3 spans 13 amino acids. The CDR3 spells CASSTGQGRGYTF. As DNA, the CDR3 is TGTGCCAGCAGTACTGGACAGGGCCGAGGCTACACCTTC.

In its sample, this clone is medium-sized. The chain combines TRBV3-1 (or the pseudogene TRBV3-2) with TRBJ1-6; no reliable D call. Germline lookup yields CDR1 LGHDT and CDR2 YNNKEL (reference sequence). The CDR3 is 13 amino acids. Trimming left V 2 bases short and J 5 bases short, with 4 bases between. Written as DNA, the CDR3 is TGTGCCAGCAGCCAAACAGATAATTCACCCCTCCACTTT. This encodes CASSQTDNSPLHF.

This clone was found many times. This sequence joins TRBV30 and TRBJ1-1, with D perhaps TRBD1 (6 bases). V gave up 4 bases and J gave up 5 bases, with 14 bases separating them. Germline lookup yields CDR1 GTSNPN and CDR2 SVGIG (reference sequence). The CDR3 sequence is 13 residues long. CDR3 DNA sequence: TGTGCCTGGACTGGAACAGGGTGGACTGAAGCTTTCTTT. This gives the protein CAWTGTGWTEAFF.

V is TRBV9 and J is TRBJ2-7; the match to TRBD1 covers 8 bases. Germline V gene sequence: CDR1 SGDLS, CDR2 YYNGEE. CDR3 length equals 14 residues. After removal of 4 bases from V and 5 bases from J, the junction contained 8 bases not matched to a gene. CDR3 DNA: TGTGCCAGCAGCCTGAGGGACAGGTGGGACGAGCAGTACTTC. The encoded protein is CASSLRDRWDEQYF. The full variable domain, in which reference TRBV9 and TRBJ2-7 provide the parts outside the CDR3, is DSGVTQTPKHLITATGQRVTLRCSPRSGDLSVYWYQQSLDQGLQFLIQYYNGEERAKGNILERFSAQQFPDLHSELNLSSLELGDSALYFCASSLRDRWDEQYFGPGTRLTVT.

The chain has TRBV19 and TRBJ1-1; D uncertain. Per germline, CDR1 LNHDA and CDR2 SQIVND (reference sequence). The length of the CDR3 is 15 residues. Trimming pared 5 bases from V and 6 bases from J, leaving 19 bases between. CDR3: CASSVSTFYSAEAFF. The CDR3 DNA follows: TGTGCCAGTAGTGTCTCAACTTTTTATTCCGCTGAAGCTTTCTTT.

The CDR3 coding sequence is TGTGCCAGCAGCTTCCTGGGGGGGACTGAAGCTTTCTTT. This sequence encodes CASSFLGGTEAFF. V and J are TRBV7-8 and TRBJ1-1; D is perhaps TRBD1 (5 bases). The V gene's germline CDR1 is SGHVS and CDR2 FQNEAQ. Deletions cut 3 bases from V and 5 bases from J, with 10 bases between. The CDR3 runs to 13 residues.

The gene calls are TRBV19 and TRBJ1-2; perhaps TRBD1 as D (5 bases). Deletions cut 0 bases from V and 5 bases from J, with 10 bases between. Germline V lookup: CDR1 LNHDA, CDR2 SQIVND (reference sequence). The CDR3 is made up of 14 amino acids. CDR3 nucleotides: TGTGCCAGTAGTATAGATACAGGCGAGTATGGCTACACCTTC. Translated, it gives CASSIDTGEYGYTF.

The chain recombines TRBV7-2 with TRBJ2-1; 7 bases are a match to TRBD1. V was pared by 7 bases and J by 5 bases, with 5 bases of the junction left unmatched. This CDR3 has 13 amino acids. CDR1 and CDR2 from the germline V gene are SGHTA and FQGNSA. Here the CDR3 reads CASNQGQNNEQFF. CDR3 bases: TGTGCCAGCAACCAGGGACAGAACAATGAGCAGTTCTTC. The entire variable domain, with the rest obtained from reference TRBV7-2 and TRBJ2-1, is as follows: GAGVSQSPSNKVTEKGKDVELRCDPISGHTALYWYRQSLGQGLEFLIYFQGNSAPDKSGLPSDRFSAERTGGSVSTLTIQRTQQEDSAVYLCASNQGQNNEQFFGPGTRLTVL.

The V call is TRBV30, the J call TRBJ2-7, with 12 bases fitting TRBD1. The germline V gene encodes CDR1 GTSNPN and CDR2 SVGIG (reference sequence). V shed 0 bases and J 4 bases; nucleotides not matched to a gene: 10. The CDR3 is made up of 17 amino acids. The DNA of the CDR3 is TGTGCCTGGAGTGTTGCGACCGGGACAGGGGGCGGATACGAGCAGTACTTC. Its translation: CAWSVATGTGGGYEQYF.

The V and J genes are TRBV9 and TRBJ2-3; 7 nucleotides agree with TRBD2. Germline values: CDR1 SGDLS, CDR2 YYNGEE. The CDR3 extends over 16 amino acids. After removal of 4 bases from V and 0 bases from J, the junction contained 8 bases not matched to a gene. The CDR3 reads CASSPRGSGSTDTQYF. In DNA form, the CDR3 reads TGTGCCAGCAGCCCCCGGGGTAGCGGGAGCACAGATACGCAGTATTTT.

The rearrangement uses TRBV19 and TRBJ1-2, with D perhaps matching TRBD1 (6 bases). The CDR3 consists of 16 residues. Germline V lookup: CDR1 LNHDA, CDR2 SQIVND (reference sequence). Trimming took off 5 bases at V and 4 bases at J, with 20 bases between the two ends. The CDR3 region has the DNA TGTGCCAGTAGTCTCCAGGGGAGGGCTTACGGCTATGGCTACACCTTC. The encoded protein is CASSLQGRAYGYGYTF.

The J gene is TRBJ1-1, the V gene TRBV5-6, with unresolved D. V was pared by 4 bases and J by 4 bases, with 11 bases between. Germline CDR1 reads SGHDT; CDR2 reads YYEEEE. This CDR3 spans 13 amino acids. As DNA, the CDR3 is TGTGCCAGCAGCGCAACACAGACCACTGAAGCTTTCTTT. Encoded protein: CASSATQTTEAFF.

CDR3 coding DNA: TGTGCCAGCAGCTTTCCCATGGGTGACGGGAGTTGCGAGTACGTC. This gives the protein CASSFPMGDGSCEYV. V usage is TRBV7-2 and J usage is TRBJ2-7; D possibly corresponds to TRBD2 (6 bases). Germline assignment: CDR1 SGHTA and CDR2 FQGNSA. The CDR3 has 15 amino acids. V lost 3 bases and J 11 bases, leaving 23 bases between the germline ends.